This record covers a single T cell receptor beta chain. Its antigen is still unknown. Libraries were prepared by immunoSEQ multiplex PCR; TCRdb keeps only in-frame clonotypes and omits some of them. The sample includes tens of thousands of clones, around 83% of them seen just once. V was cut by 3 bases and J by 0 bases, with 6 bases left in between. The V gene's germline CDR1 is SNHLY and CDR2 FYNNEI. The CDR3 is made up of 15 amino acids. The sample originates from a study of OX40 agonist ivuxolimab in advanced cancers. Study-wide context: The diagnoses of dose-escalation patients were hepatocellular carcinoma, melanoma, renal cell or head and neck cancer.

Whole-study results and caveats: Relative to CD4+ cells, CD8+ T cells on average had more expanded clones. Clonal expansion was among the lowest in partial responders at 0.1-3.0 mg/kg, especially CD8+.

The TCR sequence derives from an adult with an advanced solid tumor such as melanoma, head and neck, liver or kidney cancer. The chain recombines TRBV2 with TRBJ2-6, with TRBD1 as a possible D gene (5 bases). The input for sequencing was CD4+ or CD8+ T cells sorted from blood, taken in a trial of the OX40 agonist ivuxolimab. CDR3 DNA sequence: TGTGCCAGCAGTGATAGGGGCTCTGGGGCCAACGTCCTGACTTTC. Translation gives CASSDRGSGANVLTF. The complete variable domain, with remaining parts taken from reference TRBV2 and TRBJ2-6, reads EPEVTQTPSHQVTQMGQEVILRCVPISNHLYFYWYRQILGQKVEFLVSFYNNEISEKSEIFDDQFSVERPDGSNFTLKIRSTKLEDSAMYFCASSDRGSGANVLTFGAGSRLTVL.